The rows below give T cell receptor beta chains drawn from one sample of a study of graft-versus-host responses after intestinal transplantation. Antigens of these TCRs are unknown. TCRdb's table, derived via immunoSEQ multiplex PCR, lists solely in-frame clones and lacks some. The sample includes fewer than 150,000 clones, over 85% of them seen just once. Here the sequenced sample was unstimulated CD4+ T cells sorted from spleen or lymph node cells, taken before intestinal transplant. These receptors came from a human donor who received an intestinal transplant. CDR3s include the opening cysteine and the closing phenylalanine or tryptophan. D genes are given only for firm matches. The size of a clone is reported for some rows only, either as once, few or many, or as a class for expanded clones.

J	D	size	V	DNA	CDR3
TRBJ2-3	TRBD2	.	TRBV9	TGTGCCAGCAGCGGTCAGCGGGGGACCACAGATACGCAGTATTTT	CASSGQRGTTDTQYF
TRBJ1-4	.	.	TRBV30	TGTGCCTGGACCCCAGACAGTTTGGCTAATGAAAAACTGTTTTTT	CAWTPDSLANEKLFF
TRBJ1-5	TRBD1	once	TRBV4-1	TGCGCCAGCAGCCAAGAACTGGCCGGGACAGGGGAAAGATTATACAGTCAGCCCCAGCATTTT	CASSQELAGTGERLYSQPQHF
TRBJ1-2	.	.	TRBV25-1	TGTGCCAGCAGTCCTACCCCAACAGGGTTGGGTGGCTACACCTTC	CASSPTPTGLGGYTF
TRBJ1-6	.	once	TRBV11-3	TGTGCCAGCAGCTCTACACGGTGGGGTTCACCCCTCCACTTT	CASSSTRWGSPLHF
TRBJ1-3	.	.	TRBV5-6	TGTGCCAGCAGCCTATCTGCCGGAAACACCATATATTTT	CASSLSAGNTIYF
TRBJ2-7	TRBD1	.	TRBV18	TGTGCCAGCTCACCACCGTTGGGACAGGGAAGGGCCTACGAGCAGTACTTC	CASSPPLGQGRAYEQYF
TRBJ1-5	.	once	TRBV6-1	TGTGCCAGCAGTGAAGTTGGGAATCAGCCCCAGCATTTT	CASSEVGNQPQHF
TRBJ1-2	.	.	TRBV7-9	TGTGCCAGCAGACCCCGGGACACCTATGGCTACACCTTC	CASRPRDTYGYTF
TRBJ2-1	.	.	TRBV25-1	TGTGCCAGCAGTGTCACAGGGCGGACCTACAATGAGCAGTTCTTC	CASSVTGRTYNEQFF
TRBJ1-2	.	.	TRBV6-1	TGTGCCAGTGATACCAACTATGGCTACACCTTC	CASDTNYGYTF
TRBJ2-3	.	.	TRBV10-3	TGTGCCATCGCACCAGGGGACACAGATACGCAGTATTTT	CAIAPGDTDTQYF
TRBJ1-3	.	.	TRBV11-2	TGTGCCAGCAGCATCAGTGGAAACACCATATATTTT	CASSISGNTIYF
TRBJ1-6	.	.	TRBV11-1	TGTGCCAGCAGCCCTCGGATAGTATCACCCCTCCACTTT	CASSPRIVSPLHF
TRBJ2-7	TRBD1	.	TRBV6-1	TGTGCCAGCAGGGAAGAGGGACAGTCCTACGAGCAGTACTTC	CASREEGQSYEQYF
TRBJ1-2	TRBD1	few	TRBV11-3	TGTGCCAGCAGCTCCGGAACAGGGGCCTATGGCTACACCTTC	CASSSGTGAYGYTF
TRBJ1-1	.	.	TRBV11-3	TGTGCCAGCAGCTCAAAGGTTGGGAGGTCGTCAGCCCGTATGAACACTGAAGCTTTCTTT	CASSSKVGRSSARMNTEAFF
TRBJ2-5	TRBD1	.	TRBV5-1	TGCGCCAGCAGCTTTAACTACCGGACAGGTGGTGAGACCCAGTACTTC	CASSFNYRTGGETQYF
TRBJ1-1	.	.	TRBV12-5	TGTGCTAGTGGTCCCCTGACGGCGGACACTGAAGCTTTCTTT	CASGPLTADTEAFF
TRBJ1-2	TRBD1	once	TRBV6-1	TGTGCCAGCAGTCAGGACAGGGGAGGTGGCTACACCTTC	CASSQDRGGGYTF
TRBJ1-3	.	.	TRBV6-5	TGTGCCAGCAGCGACACATGGAAGGGAAACACCATATATTTT	CASSDTWKGNTIYF
TRBJ2-3	.	.	TRBV27	TGTGCCAGCAAGGCGGGGTTCACAGATACGCAGTATTTT	CASKAGFTDTQYF
TRBJ1-2	.	few	TRBV6-1	TGTGCCACCCTCCAGAAAGGCTACACCTTC	CATLQKGYTF
TRBJ1-1	TRBD1	.	TRBV18	TGTGCCAGCTCACCACCAGGGACAGGGGGCGAAGCTTTCTTT	CASSPPGTGGEAFF
TRBJ2-7	TRBD1	.	TRBV9	TGTGCCAGCAGCGGACCGGACAGGGTCCACGAGCAGTACTTC	CASSGPDRVHEQYF
TRBJ1-6	.	.	TRBV9	TGTGCCAGCAGCCCCTCACTGGGGGTTGGAAATTCACCCCTCCACTTT	CASSPSLGVGNSPLHF
TRBJ2-2	.	.	TRBV6-5	TGTGCCAGCCGGTCAGCCTCGAACACCGGGGAGCTGTTTTTT	CASRSASNTGELFF
TRBJ1-1	.	.	TRBV11-2	TGTGCCAGCAGCTTATTCTGGTCAGGGGAAGGTGAAGCTTTCTTT	CASSLFWSGEGEAFF
TRBJ2-5	TRBD1	.	TRBV29-1	TGCAGCGTTTCTTCGACAGGGCCTATAGAGACCCAGTACTTC	CSVSSTGPIETQYF
TRBJ1-1	.	once	TRBV11-3	TGTGCCAGCAGCTTAGGAAGCAGCCAAGAAGCTTTCTTT	CASSLGSSQEAFF
TRBJ1-1	TRBD1	.	TRBV19	TGTGCCAGTAGGGACAGGGACACTGAAGCTTTCTTT	CASRDRDTEAFF
TRBJ2-7	TRBD1	.	TRBV2	TGTGCCAGCAGCTTTTTCGACAGGGAAGAAAACGAGCAGTACTTC	CASSFFDREENEQYF
TRBJ2-5	TRBD1	.	TRBV27	TGTGCCAGCAGTATGGACAGGGGAACGGAGACCCAGTACTTC	CASSMDRGTETQYF
TRBJ1-2	.	.	TRBV7-9	TGTGCCAGCAGCTTACCGGCAGGGGAGGACTATGGCTACACCTTC	CASSLPAGEDYGYTF
TRBJ1-3	.	.	TRBV15	TGTGCCACCAGTTTCTCTGGAAACACCATATATTTT	CATSFSGNTIYF
TRBJ2-4	.	.	TRBV6-5	TGTGCCAGCAGTTACAAGGGGACAAAAAACATTCAGTACTTC	CASSYKGTKNIQYF
TRBJ1-5	.	once	TRBV11-3	TGTGCCAGCAGCAGGGGCCGCAATCAGCCCCAGCATTTT	CASSRGRNQPQHF